The rows below give T cell receptor beta chains drawn from one sample of a study of shared clonotypes between healthy human individuals. Sequencing was performed with immunoSEQ multiplex PCR; in TCRdb, only in-frame clones are kept and a portion is missing. The sample has about 1,500,000 clones; approximately 97% are singletons. The specimen sequenced was naive CD4+ T cells sorted from blood. These TCRs come from a man aged 30-40 years in good health. The CDR3 runs from the conserved cysteine through the conserved F or W. A D gene is named only where the DNA matches it firmly. Clone size, where shown, is once, few, many, or a class for clones that have expanded.

cdr3_length j_call v_call clone_size d_call cdr3_nt cdr3_aa
12 TRBJ2-7 TRBV19 few - TGTGCCAGTAGTTCGAGCTCCTACGAGCAGTACTTC CASSSSSYEQYF
15 TRBJ1-2 TRBV28 - - TGTGCCAGCAGTTCCCGTAGGGGCCCACGAGACGGCTACACCTTC CASSSRRGPRDGYTF
16 TRBJ1-5 TRBV19 - - TGTGCCAGTAGTCTCAGGGGAGGTTGGAGCAATCAGCCCCAGCATTTT CASSLRGGWSNQPQHF
14 TRBJ2-2 TRBV27 - - TGTGCCAGCAATCAAAGGGAGAACACCGGGGAGCTGTTTTTT CASNQRENTGELFF
16 TRBJ2-2 TRBV28 - - TGTGCCAGCAGCCTTAATCTCCTAAGGGGCACCGGGGAGCTGTTTTTT CASSLNLLRGTGELFF
16 TRBJ2-7 TRBV5-1 - - TGCGCCGGCGCCCCCTCCCCCGGGACTCCGACGTACGAGCAGTACTTC CAGAPSPGTPTYEQYF
14 TRBJ2-1 TRBV5-1 - TRBD2 TGCGCCAGCAGCGCGGGACTAGCGGGCAATGAGCAGTTCTTC CASSAGLAGNEQFF
14 TRBJ1-1 TRBV28 - - TGTGCCAGCAGTTTGCGTCAGGGGTACACTGAAGCTTTCTTT CASSLRQGYTEAFF
15 TRBJ2-3 TRBV6-6 - TRBD2 TGTGCCAGCAGTTACTCAGCGGGGCCCCGTTATACGCAGTATTTT CASSYSAGPRYTQYF
15 TRBJ2-7 TRBV5-1 - TRBD1 TGCGCCAGCAGCCTAACAGGGGGATCCAACTACGAGCAGTACTTC CASSLTGGSNYEQYF
15 TRBJ2-3 TRBV29-1 - TRBD2 TGCAGCGCCCGTGGGCTAGCGGAGTCCACAGATACGCAGTATTTT CSARGLAESTDTQYF
11 TRBJ2-3 TRBV20-1 - - TGCAGTGCTAGCCCATTGGACACGCAGTATTTT CSASPLDTQYF
13 TRBJ2-2 TRBV29-1 once TRBD2 TGCAGCGCCGGACTAGCGGGCACCGGGGAGCTGTTTTTT CSAGLAGTGELFF
16 TRBJ1-4 TRBV10-3 - TRBD1 TGTGCCATCAGCCCTGGAGTGGGGACAGCTAATGAAAAACTGTTTTTT CAISPGVGTANEKLFF
13 TRBJ2-7 TRBV18 - - TGTGCCAGCTCACCACGGGAGACCTACGAGCAGTACTTC CASSPRETYEQYF
16 TRBJ2-2 TRBV4-2 - - TGTGCCAGCAGCCACAAAGGAGGGGGGCTTTCCGGGGAGCTGTTTTTT CASSHKGGGLSGELFF
15 TRBJ1-3 TRBV14 - - TGTGCCAGCAGCCAAGCCAGGACCTCTGGAAACACCATATATTTT CASSQARTSGNTIYF
15 TRBJ1-4 TRBV28 - TRBD1 TGTGCCAGCAGCCCGACAGGGGCCCCTAATGAAAAACTGTTTTTT CASSPTGAPNEKLFF
16 TRBJ2-7 TRBV5-8 - - TGTGCCAGCAGCTTGACAGGGTCCGGGTCCCTCTACGAGCAGTACTTC CASSLTGSGSLYEQYF
13 TRBJ2-3 TRBV5-6 - - TGTGCCAGCAGCCGTGGGGGAACAGATACGCAGTATTTT CASSRGGTDTQYF
15 TRBJ2-5 TRBV6-1 - TRBD1 TGTGCCAGCAGTCCCGGGACAGGGGGCCAAGAGACCCAGTACTTC CASSPGTGGQETQYF
15 TRBJ2-5 TRBV6-6 - TRBD2 TGTGCCAGCAGTTACTCCCTAGCGGGAATGAAGACCCAGTACTTC CASSYSLAGMKTQYF
14 TRBJ2-7 TRBV7-8 - - TGTGCCAGCAGCTTAGCGCGTCAAGCCTACGAGCAGTACTTC CASSLARQAYEQYF
14 TRBJ2-1 TRBV28 - TRBD1 TGTGCCAGCATCCGGCAGGGGGTCTACAATGAGCAGTTCTTC CASIRQGVYNEQFF
15 TRBJ2-3 TRBV19 - - TGTGCCAGTAGTACCTTAGGGACGAGCACAGATACGCAGTATTTT CASSTLGTSTDTQYF
14 TRBJ1-2 TRBV12-5 - - TGTGCTAGTGGTTTCGGCAGGCTTAACTATGGCTACACCTTC CASGFGRLNYGYTF
13 TRBJ2-7 TRBV9 once - TGTGCCAGCAGCGTAGCGGGCAACACCGAGCAGTACTTC CASSVAGNTEQYF
14 TRBJ1-2 TRBV7-8 - - TGTGCCAGCAGCTTATTGGGCTGGGAATATGGCTACACCTTC CASSLLGWEYGYTF